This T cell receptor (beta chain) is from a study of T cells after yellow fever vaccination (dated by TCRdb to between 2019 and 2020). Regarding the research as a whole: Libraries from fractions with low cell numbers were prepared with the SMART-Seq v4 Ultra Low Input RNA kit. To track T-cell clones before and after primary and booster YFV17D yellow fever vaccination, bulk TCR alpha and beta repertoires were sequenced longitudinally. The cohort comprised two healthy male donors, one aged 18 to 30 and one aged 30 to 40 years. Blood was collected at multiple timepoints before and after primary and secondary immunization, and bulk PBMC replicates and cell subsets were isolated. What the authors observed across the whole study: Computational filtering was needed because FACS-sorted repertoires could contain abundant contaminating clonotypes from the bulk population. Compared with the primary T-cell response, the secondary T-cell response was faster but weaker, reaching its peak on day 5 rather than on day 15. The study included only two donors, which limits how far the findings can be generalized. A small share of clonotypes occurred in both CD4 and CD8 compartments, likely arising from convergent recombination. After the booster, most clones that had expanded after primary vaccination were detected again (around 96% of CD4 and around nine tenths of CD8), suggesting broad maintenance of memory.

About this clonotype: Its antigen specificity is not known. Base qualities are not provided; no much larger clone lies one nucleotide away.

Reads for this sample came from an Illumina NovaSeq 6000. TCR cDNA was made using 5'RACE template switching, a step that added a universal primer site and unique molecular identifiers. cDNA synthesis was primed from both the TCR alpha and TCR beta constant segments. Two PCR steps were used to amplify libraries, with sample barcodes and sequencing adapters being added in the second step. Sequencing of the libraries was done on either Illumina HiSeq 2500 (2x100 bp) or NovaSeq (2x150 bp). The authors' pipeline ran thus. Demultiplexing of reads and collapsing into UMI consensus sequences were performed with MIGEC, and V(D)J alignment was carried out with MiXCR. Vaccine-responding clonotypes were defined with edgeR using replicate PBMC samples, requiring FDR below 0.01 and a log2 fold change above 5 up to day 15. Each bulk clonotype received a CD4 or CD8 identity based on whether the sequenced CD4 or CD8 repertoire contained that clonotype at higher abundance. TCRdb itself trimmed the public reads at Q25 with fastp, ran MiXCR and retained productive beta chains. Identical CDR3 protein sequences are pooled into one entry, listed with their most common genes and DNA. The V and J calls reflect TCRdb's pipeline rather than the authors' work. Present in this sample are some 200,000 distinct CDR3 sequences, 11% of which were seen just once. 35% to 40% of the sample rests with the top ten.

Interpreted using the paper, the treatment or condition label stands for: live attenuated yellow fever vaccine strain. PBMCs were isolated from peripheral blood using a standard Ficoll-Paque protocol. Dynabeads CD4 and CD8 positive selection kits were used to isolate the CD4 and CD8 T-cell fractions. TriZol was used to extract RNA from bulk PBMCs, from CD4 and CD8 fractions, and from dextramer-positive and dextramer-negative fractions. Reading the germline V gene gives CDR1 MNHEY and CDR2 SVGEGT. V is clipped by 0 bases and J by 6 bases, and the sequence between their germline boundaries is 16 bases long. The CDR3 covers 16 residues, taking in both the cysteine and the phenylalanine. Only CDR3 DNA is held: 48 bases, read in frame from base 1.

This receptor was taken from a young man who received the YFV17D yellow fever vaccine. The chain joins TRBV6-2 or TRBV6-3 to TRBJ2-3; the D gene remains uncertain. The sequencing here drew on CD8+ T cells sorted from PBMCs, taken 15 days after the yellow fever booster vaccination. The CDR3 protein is CASSYSVGVGGDTQYF. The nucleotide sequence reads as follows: TGTGCCAGCAGTTACTCGGTCGGCGTAGGTGGGGATACGCAGTATTTT.